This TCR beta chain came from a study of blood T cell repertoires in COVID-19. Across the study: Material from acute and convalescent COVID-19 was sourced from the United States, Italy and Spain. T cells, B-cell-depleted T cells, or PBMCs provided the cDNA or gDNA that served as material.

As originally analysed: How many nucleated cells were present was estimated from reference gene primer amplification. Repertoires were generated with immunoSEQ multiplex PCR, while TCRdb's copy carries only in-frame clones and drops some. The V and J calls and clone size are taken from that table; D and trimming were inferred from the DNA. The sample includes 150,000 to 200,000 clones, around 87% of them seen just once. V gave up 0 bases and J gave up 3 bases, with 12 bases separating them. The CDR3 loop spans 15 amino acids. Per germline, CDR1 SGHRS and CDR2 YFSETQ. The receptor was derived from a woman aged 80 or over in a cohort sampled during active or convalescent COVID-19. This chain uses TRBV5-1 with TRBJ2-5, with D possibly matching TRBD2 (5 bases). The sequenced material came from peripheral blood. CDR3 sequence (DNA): TGCGCCAGCAGCTTGGCCCTGGACTTTGAAGAGACCCAGTACTTC. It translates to CASSLALDFEETQYF.